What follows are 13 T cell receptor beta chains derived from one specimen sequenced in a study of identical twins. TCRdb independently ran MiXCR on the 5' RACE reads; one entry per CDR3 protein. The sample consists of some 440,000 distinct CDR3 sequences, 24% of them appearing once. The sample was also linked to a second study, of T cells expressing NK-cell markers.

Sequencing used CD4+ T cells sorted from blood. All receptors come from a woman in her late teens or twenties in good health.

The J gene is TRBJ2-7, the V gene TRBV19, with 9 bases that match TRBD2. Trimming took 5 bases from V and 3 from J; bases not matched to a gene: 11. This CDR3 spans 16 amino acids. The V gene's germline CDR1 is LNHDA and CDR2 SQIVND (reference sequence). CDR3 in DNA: TGTGCCAGTAGTGCCCTCGGCGGAGCGGGGGGCTACGAGCAGTACTTC. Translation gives CASSALGGAGGYEQYF.

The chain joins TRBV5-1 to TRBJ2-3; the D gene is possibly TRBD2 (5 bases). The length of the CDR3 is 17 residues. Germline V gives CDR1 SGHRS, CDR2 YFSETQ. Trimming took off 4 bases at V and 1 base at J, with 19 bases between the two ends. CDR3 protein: CASSRDGVREGTDTQYF. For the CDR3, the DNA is TGCGCCAGCAGCCGGGATGGTGTGCGCGAGGGCACAGATACGCAGTATTTT.

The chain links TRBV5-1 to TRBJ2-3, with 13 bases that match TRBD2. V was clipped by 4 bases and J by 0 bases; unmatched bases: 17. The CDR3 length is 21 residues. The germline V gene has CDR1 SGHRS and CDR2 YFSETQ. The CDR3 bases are TGCGCCAGCAGCCCCTCTAGGACTAGCGGGGGCCACGATACTAGCACAGATACGCAGTATTTT. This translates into CASSPSRTSGGHDTSTDTQYF.

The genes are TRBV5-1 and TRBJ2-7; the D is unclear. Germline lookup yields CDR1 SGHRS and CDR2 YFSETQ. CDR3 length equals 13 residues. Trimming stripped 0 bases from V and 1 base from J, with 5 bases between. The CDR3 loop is CASSLVVSYEQYF. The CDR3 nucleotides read TGCGCCAGCAGCTTGGTTGTTTCCTACGAGCAGTACTTC.

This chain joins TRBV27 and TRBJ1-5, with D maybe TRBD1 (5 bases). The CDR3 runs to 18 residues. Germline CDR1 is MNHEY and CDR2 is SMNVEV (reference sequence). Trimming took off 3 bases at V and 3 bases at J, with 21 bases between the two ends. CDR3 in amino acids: CASSFPFTGVGANQPQHF. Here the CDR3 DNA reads TGTGCCAGCAGTTTCCCCTTTACGGGGGTGGGCGCCAATCAGCCCCAGCATTTT.

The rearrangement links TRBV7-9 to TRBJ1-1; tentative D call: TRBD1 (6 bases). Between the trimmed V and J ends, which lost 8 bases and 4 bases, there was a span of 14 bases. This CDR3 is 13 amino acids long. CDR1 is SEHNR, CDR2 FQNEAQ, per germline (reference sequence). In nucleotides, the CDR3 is TGTGCCAGCGGTGCTCTAGGGGGCACTGAAGCTTTCTTT. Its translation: CASGALGGTEAFF.

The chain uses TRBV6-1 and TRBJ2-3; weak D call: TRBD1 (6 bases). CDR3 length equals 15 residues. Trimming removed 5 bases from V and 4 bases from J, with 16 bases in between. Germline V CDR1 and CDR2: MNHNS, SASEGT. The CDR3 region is CASSRGQIAADTQYF. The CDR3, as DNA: TGTGCCAGCAGTAGAGGACAGATTGCGGCAGATACGCAGTATTTT.

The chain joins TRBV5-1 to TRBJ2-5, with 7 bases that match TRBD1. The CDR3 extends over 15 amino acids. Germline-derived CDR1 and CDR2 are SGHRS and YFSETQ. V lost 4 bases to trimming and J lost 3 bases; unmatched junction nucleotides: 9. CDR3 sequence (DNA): TGCGCCAGCAGCCCGAGGGACAGTAAAAAAGAGACCCAGTACTTC. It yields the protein CASSPRDSKKETQYF.

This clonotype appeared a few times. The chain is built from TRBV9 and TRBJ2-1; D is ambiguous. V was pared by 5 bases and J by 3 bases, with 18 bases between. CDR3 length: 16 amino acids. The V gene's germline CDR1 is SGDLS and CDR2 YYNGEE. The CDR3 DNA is TGTGCCAGCAGTTATACGACCCTCACGGTCTACAATGAGCAGTTCTTC. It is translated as CASSYTTLTVYNEQFF.

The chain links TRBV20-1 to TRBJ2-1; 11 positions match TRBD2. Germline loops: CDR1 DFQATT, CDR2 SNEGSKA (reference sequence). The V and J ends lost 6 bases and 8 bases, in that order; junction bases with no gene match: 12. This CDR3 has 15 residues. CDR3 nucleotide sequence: TGCAGTGCAATCTATAGCGGGAGGGCCACGTATGAGCAGTTCTTC. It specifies CSAIYSGRATYEQFF.

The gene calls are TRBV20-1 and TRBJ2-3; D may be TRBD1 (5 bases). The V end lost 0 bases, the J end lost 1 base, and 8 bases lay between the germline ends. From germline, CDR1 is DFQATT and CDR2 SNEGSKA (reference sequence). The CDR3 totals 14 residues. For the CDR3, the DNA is TGCAGTGCTAGAGATCCACAGGGCACAGATACGCAGTATTTT. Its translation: CSARDPQGTDTQYF.

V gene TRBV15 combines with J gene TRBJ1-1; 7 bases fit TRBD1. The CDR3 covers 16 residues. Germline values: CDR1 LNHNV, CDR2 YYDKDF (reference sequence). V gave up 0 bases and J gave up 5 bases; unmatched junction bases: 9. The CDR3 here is CATSRDPRTGGTEAFF. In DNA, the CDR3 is TGTGCCACCAGCAGAGATCCCCGGACAGGAGGGACTGAAGCTTTCTTT. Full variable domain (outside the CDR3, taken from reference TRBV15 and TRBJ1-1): DAMVIQNPRYQVTQFGKPVTLSCSQTLNHNVMYWYQQKSSQAPKLLFHYYDKDFNNEADTPDNFQSRRPNTSFCFLDIRSPGLGDTAMYLCATSRDPRTGGTEAFFGQGTRLTVV.

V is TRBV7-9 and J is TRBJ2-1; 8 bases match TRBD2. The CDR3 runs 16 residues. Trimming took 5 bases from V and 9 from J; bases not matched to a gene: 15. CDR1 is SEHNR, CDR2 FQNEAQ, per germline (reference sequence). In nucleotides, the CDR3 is TGTGCCAGCAGCCAACCCCTACGGGAGGGCACTACTGAGCAGTTCTTC. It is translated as CASSQPLREGTTEQFF.